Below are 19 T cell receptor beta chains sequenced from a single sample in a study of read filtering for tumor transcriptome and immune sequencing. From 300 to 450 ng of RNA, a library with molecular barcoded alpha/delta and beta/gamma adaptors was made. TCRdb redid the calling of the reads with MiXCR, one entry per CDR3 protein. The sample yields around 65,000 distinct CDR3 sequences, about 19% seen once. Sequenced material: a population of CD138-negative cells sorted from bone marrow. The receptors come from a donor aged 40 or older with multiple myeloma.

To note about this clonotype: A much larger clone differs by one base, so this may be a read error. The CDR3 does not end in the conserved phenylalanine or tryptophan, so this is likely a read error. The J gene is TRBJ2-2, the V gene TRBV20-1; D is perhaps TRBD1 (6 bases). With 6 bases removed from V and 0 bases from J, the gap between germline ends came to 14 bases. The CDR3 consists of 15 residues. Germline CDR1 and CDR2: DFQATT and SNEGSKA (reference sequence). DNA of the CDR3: TGCAGTGCGTTCCGGGACACGACGAACACCGGGGAGCTGTTTCTT. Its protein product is CSAFRDTTNTGELFL.

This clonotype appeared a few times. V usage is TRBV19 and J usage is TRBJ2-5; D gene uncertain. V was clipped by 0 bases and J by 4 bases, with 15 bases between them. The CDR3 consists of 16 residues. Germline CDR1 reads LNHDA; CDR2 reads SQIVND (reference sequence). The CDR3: CASSIERGGASETQYF. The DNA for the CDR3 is TGTGCCAGTAGTATAGAAAGAGGCGGAGCTTCAGAGACCCAGTACTTC.

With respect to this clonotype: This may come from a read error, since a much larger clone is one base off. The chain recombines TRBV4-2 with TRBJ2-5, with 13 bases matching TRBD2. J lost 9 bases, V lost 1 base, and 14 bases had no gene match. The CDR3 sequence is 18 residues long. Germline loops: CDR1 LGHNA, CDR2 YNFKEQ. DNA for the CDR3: TGTGCCAGCAGCCAAGTTACTAGCGGGGGGGCCAGTAAGGAGGCCCAGTACTTC. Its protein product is CASSQVTSGGASKEAQYF.

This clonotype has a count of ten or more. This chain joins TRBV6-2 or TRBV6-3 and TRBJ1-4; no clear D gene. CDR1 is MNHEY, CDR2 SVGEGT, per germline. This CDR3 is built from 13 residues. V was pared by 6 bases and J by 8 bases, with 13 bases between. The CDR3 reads CASSGPDGEKLFF. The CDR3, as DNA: TGTGCCAGCAGCGGCCCGGATGGGGAAAAACTGTTTTTT.

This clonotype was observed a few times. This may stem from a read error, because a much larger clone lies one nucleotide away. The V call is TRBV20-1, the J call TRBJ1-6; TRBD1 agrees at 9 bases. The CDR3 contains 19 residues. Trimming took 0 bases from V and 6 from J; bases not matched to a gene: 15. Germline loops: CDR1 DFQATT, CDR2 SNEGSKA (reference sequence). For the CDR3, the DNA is TGCAGTGCTAGAGATGAAGTAAGGGACAGGGTGGATCGTAATTCACCCCTCCACTTT. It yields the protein CSARDEVRDRVDRNSPLHF.

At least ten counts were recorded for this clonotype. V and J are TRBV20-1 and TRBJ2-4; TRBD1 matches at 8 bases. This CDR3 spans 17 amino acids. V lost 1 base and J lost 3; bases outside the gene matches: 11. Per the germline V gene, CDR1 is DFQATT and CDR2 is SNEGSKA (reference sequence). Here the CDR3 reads CSARGRTGWLGKNIQYF. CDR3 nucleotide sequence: TGCAGTGCTAGAGGCCGGACAGGGTGGTTGGGCAAAAACATTCAGTACTTC.

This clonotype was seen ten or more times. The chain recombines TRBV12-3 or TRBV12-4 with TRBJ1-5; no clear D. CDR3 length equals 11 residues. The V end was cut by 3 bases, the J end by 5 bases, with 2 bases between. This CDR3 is CASSLDQPQHF. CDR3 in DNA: TGTGCCAGCAGTTTGGATCAGCCCCAGCATTTT.

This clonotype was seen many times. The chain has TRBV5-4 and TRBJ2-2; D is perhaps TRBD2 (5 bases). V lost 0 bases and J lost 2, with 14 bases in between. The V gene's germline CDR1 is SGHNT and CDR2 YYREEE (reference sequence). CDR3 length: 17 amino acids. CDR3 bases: TGTGCCAGCAGCTTGGTACGGGGTTTGGGAAACACCGGGGAGCTGTTTTTT. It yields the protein CASSLVRGLGNTGELFF.

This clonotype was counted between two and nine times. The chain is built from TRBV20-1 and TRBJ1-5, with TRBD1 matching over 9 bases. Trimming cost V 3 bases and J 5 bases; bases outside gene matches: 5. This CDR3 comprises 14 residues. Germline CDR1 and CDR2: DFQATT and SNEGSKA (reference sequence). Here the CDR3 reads CSASTDRGHQPQHF. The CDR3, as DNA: TGCAGTGCTAGTACGGACAGGGGCCATCAGCCCCAGCATTTT.

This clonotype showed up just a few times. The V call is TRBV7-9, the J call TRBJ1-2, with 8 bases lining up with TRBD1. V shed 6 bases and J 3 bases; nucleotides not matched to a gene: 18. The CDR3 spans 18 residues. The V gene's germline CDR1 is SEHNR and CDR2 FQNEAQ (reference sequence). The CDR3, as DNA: TGTGCCAGCAGGATTATATCGTTTTGGGCAGGGGGCGACTATGGCTACACCTTC. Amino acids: CASRIISFWAGGDYGYTF.

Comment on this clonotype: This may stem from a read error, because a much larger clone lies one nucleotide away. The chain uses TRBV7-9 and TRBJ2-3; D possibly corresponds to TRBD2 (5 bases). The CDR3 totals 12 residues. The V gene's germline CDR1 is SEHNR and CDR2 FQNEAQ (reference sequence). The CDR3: CASSWTEDMQYF. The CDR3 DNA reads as TGTGCCAGCAGCTGGACTGAAGATATGCAGTATTTT.

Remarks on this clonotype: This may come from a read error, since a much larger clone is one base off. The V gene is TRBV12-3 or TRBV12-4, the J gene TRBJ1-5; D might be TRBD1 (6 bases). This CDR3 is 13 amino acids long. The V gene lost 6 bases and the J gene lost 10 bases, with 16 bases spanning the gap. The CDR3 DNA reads TGTGCCAGCAGGGCAGGGGCCGGTCATCCCCAGCATTTT. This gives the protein CASRAGAGHPQHF.

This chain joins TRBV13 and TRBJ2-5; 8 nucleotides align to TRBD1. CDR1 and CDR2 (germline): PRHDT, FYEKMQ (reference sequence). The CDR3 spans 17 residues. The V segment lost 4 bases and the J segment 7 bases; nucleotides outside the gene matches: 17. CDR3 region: CASSSLDPGQGEGTQYF. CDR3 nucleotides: TGTGCCAGCAGCTCCCTAGACCCCGGACAGGGAGAAGGGACCCAGTACTTC.

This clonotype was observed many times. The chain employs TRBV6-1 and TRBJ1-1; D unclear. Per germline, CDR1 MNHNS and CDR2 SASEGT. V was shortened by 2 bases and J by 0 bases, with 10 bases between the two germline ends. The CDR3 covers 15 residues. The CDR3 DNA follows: TGTGCCAGCAGTGAAAATTCGGCCATGAACACTGAAGCTTTCTTT. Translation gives CASSENSAMNTEAFF.

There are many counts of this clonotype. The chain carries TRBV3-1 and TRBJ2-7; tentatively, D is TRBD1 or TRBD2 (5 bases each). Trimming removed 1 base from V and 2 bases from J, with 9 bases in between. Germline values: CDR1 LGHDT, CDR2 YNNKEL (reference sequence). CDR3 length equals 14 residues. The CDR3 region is CASSQGQGPYEQYF. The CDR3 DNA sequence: TGTGCCAGCAGCCAAGGTCAGGGACCCTACGAGCAGTACTTC.

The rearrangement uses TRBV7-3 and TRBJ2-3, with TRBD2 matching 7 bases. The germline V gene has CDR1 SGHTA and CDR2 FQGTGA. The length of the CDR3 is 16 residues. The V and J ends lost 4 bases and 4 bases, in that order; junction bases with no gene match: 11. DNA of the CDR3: TGTGCCAGCAGCTCCCAACAAGCGGGGAACTCAGATACGCAGTATTTT. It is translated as CASSSQQAGNSDTQYF.

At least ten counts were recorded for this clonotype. DNA of the CDR3: TGTGCCACCGTCGACAGGGCGGACAGCAATCAGCCCCAGCATTTT. This codes for CATVDRADSNQPQHF. V is TRBV6-6 and J is TRBJ1-5, with 7 nucleotides matching TRBD1. The CDR3 consists of 15 residues. V trimming: 10 bases; J trimming: 1 base; junction bases outside the gene matches: 10. Germline CDR1 reads MNHNY; CDR2 reads SVGAGI (reference sequence).

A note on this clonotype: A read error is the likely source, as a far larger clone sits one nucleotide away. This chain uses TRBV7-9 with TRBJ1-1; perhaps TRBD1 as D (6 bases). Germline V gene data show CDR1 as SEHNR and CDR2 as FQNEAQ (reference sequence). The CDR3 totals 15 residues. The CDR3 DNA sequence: TGTGCCAGCAGCGCCTTTGGGACAACAAACACTGAAGCTCTCTTT. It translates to CASSAFGTTNTEALF.

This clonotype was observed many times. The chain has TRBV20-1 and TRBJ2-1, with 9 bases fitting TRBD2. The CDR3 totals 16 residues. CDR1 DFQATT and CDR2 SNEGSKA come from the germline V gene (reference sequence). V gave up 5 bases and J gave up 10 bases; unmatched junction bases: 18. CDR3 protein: CSAPPQRGARRGEQFF. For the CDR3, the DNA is TGCAGTGCTCCACCCCAGCGGGGGGCCCGTCGGGGAGAGCAGTTCTTC.